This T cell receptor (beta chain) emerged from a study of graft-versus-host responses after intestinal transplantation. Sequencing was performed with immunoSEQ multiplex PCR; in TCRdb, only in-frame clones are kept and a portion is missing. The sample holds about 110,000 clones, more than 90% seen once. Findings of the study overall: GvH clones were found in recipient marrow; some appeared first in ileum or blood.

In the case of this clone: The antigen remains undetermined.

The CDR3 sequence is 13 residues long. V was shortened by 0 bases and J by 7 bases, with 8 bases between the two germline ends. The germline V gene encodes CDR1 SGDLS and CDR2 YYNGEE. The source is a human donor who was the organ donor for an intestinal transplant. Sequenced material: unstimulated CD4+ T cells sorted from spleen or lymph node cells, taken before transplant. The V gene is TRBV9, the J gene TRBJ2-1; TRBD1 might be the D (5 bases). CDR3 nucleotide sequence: TGTGCCAGCAGCGTAGCTAAGGGGAATGAGCAGTTCTTC. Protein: CASSVAKGNEQFF.